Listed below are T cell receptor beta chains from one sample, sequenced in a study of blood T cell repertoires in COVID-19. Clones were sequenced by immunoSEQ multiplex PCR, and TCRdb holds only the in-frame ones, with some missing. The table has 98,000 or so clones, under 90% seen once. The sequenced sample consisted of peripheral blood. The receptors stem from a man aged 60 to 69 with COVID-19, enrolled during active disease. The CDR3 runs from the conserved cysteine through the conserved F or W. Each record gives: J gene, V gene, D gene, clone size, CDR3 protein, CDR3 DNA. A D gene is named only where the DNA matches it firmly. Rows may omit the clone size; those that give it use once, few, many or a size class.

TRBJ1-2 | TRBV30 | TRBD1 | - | CAWSVRQGGNYGYTF | TGTGCCTGGAGTGTACGACAGGGAGGAAACTATGGCTACACCTTC
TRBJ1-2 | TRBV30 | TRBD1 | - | CAWSVAGGVYGYTF | TGTGCCTGGAGTGTAGCAGGGGGCGTCTATGGCTACACCTTC
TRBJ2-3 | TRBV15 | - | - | CATSRDRGSGTQYF | TGTGCCACCAGCAGAGATCGCGGGTCTGGTACGCAGTATTTT
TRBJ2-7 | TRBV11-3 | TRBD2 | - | CASGDSGSGEQYF | TGTGCCAGCGGGGATAGCGGGAGCGGCGAGCAGTACTTC
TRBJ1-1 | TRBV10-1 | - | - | CASSESIQPPTSNTEAFF | TGCGCCAGCAGTGAGTCGATACAGCCTCCGACCTCGAACACTGAAGCTTTCTTT
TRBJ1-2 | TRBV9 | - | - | CASSLRGGYTF | TGTGCCAGCAGCCTAAGAGGGGGATACACCTTC
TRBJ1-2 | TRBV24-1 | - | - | CATSSPEVYGYTF | TGTGCCACCAGTTCACCCGAGGTCTATGGCTACACCTTC
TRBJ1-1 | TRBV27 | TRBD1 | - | CASRFRQGYTEAFF | TGTGCCAGCAGGTTTAGACAGGGTTACACTGAAGCTTTCTTT
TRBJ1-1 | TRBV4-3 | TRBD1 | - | CASSHILRQGGTEAFF | TGCGCCAGCAGCCACATCCTCAGGCAGGGGGGCACTGAAGCTTTCTTT
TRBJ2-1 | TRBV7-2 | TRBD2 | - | CAMTSSGRMNEQFF | TGTGCCATGACCTCTAGCGGGAGGATGAATGAGCAGTTCTTC
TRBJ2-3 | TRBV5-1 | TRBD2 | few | CASSLGGSGPTDTQYF | TGCGCCAGCAGCTTGGGGGGTAGCGGGCCCACAGATACGCAGTATTTT
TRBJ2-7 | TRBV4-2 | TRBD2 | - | CASSQDIGRVSYEQYF | TGTGCCAGCAGCCAAGATATCGGGAGGGTTTCCTACGAGCAGTACTTC
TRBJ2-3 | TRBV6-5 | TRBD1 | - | CASSRTGGIDTQYF | TGTGCCAGCAGCAGGACAGGGGGGATTGATACGCAGTATTTT
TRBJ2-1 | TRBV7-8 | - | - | CASSLGGEYEQFF | TGTGCCAGCAGCTTAGGGGGGGAGTATGAGCAGTTCTTC
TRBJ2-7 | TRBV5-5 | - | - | CASTGSNGYSYEQYF | TGTGCCAGCACCGGGTCGAATGGGTATAGCTACGAGCAGTACTTC
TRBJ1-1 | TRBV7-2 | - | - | CASSAFGTQNTEAFF | TGTGCCAGCAGCGCCTTCGGGACACAGAACACTGAAGCTTTCTTT
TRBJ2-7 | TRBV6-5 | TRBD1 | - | CASSYSRDRGYEQYF | TGTGCCAGCAGTTACTCCCGGGACAGGGGGTACGAGCAGTACTTC
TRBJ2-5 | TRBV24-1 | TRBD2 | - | CATSDPRLAGDLETQYF | TGTGCCACCAGTGACCCTAGACTAGCGGGGGACCTGGAGACCCAGTACTTC
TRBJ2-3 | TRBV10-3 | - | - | CATTREQGTDTQYF | TGTGCCACGACACGAGAACAGGGAACAGATACGCAGTATTTT